One sample yielded the 5 T cell receptor beta chains listed below, sequenced in a study of OX40 agonist ivuxolimab in advanced cancers. Libraries were prepared by immunoSEQ multiplex PCR; TCRdb keeps only in-frame clonotypes and omits some of them. The profile shows about 58,000 clones, over 80% of them singletons. Source: CD4+ or CD8+ T cells sorted from blood, taken in a trial of the OX40 agonist ivuxolimab. All receptors derive from an adult with an advanced solid tumor such as melanoma, head and neck, liver or kidney cancer.

The count of this clone is one. The gene calls are TRBV7-2 and TRBJ1-2; 9 bases are a match to TRBD1. The CDR3 runs to 18 residues. Germline V gene data show CDR1 as SGHTA and CDR2 as FQGNSA. V trimming: 1 base; J trimming: 3 bases; junction bases outside the gene matches: 12. CDR3 nucleotides: TGTGCCAGCAGCTTAGTGTTGGGACAGGGTAGTTACCACTATGGCTACACCTTC. It codes for CASSLVLGQGSYHYGYTF.

The rearrangement joins TRBV14 to TRBJ1-1; no definite D call. This CDR3 spans 13 amino acids. CDR1 is SGHDN and CDR2 is FVKESK in the germline V gene. The ends were cut back, 6 bases at V and 2 bases at J, with 10 bases in the middle. The DNA of the CDR3 is TGTGCCAGCAGACGGCAGACCAACACTGAAGCTTTCTTT. It encodes CASRRQTNTEAFF.

The rearrangement joins TRBV30 to TRBJ1-1; D is undetermined. Per the germline V gene, CDR1 is GTSNPN and CDR2 is SVGIG (reference sequence). CDR3 length: 13 amino acids. V was trimmed by 5 bases and J by 3 bases, leaving 13 bases between them. The CDR3 coding sequence is TGTGCCTGGCGACACCGGAAGGACACTGAAGCTTTCTTT. Its translation is CAWRHRKDTEAFF.

The chain is built from TRBV28 and TRBJ2-6, with unresolved D. V lost 7 bases and J 0 bases, leaving 4 bases between the germline ends. From germline, CDR1 is MDHEN and CDR2 SYDVKM. This CDR3 is 13 amino acids long. The CDR3, as DNA: TGTGCCAGCAACCTCTCTGGGGCCAACGTCCTGACTTTC. Amino acid sequence: CASNLSGANVLTF.

The genes are TRBV7-6 and TRBJ1-6; the D is unclear. Deletions cut 5 bases from V and 7 bases from J, with 24 bases between. Germline loops: CDR1 SGHVS, CDR2 FNYEAQ. The CDR3 contains 18 residues. The CDR3 sequence: CASSLGTVGGLGNSPLHF. The CDR3 DNA sequence: TGTGCCAGCAGCCTGGGAACAGTTGGAGGTTTGGGGAATTCACCCCTCCACTTT.